These T cell receptor beta chains were read from a single sample in a study of blood T cell repertoires in COVID-19. TCRdb's copy holds only in-frame clones and misses some; the assay was immunoSEQ multiplex PCR. The table records about 41,000 clones, about 79% of them present only once. Specimen: peripheral blood. These TCRs come from a woman aged 60-75 years with acute or convalescent COVID-19. CDR3s include the opening cysteine and the closing phenylalanine or tryptophan. The D gene is left open where the match is weak. Part of the rows lack a size; the others show once, few, many or a class for expanded clones.

V	D	J	size	CDR3	DNA
TRBV18	TRBD2	TRBJ2-3	-	CASSPPGLAGENTQYF	TGTGCCAGCTCACCACCGGGACTAGCGGGAGAGAATACGCAGTATTTT
TRBV5-6	-	TRBJ2-1	-	CASSLFHSSSYNEQFF	TGTGCCAGCAGCTTGTTTCATAGCTCCTCCTACAATGAGCAGTTCTTC
TRBV7-2	-	TRBJ1-5	-	CASSLGLAGQPQHF	TGTGCCAGCAGCTTAGGACTGGCGGGACAGCCCCAGCATTTT
TRBV19	-	TRBJ1-1	-	CASRRTVNTEAFF	TGTGCCAGTAGGAGGACTGTGAACACTGAAGCTTTCTTT
TRBV6-2/TRBV6-3	-	TRBJ1-1	few	CASSYRGAEAFF	TGTGCCAGCAGTTACAGAGGTGCCGAAGCTTTCTTT
TRBV28	-	TRBJ2-1	-	CASSNAGTFRSYNEQFF	TGTGCCAGCAGCAACGCCGGGACTTTTCGGTCCTACAATGAGCAGTTCTTC
TRBV29-1	-	TRBJ2-3	-	CSVNGGDTQYF	TGCAGCGTTAACGGGGGAGATACGCAGTATTTT
TRBV11-1	-	TRBJ2-4	-	CASSHRRGMKNIQYF	TGTGCCAGCAGCCATCGGCGGGGCATGAAAAACATTCAGTACTTC
TRBV24-1	TRBD2	TRBJ2-3	-	CATSDLPGLAGGTNTQYF	TGTGCCACCAGTGACCTACCGGGACTAGCGGGAGGGACAAATACGCAGTATTTT
TRBV5-1	TRBD1	TRBJ2-2	-	CASSARRQGNTGELFF	TGCGCCAGCAGCGCCCGAAGACAGGGTAACACCGGGGAGCTGTTTTTT
TRBV2	TRBD2	TRBJ2-3	once	CASRLLAGGTDTQYF	TGTGCCAGCAGGTTACTAGCGGGAGGGACAGATACGCAGTATTTT
TRBV7-9	TRBD1	TRBJ1-4	-	CASSVQGQANEKLFF	TGTGCCAGCAGCGTACAGGGGCAAGCTAATGAAAAACTGTTTTTT
TRBV19	TRBD1	TRBJ2-7	-	CASSTKPSQGAGEQYF	TGTGCCAGTTCGACAAAACCCTCACAGGGGGCAGGCGAGCAGTACTTC
TRBV27	TRBD1	TRBJ1-3	-	CASRKQGSVGNTIYF	TGTGCCAGCAGAAAACAGGGGTCTGTTGGAAACACCATATATTTT
TRBV9	TRBD1	TRBJ1-3	-	CASSVRQGGYSGNTIYF	TGTGCCAGCAGCGTCAGACAGGGGGGATATTCTGGAAACACCATATATTTT
TRBV12-3/TRBV12-4	TRBD1	TRBJ1-2	-	CASGSGTGHGYTF	TGTGCCAGCGGATCTGGGACAGGGCATGGCTACACCTTC
TRBV9	TRBD2	TRBJ2-7	-	CASSVSGRGEQYF	TGTGCCAGCAGCGTTAGCGGGAGGGGCGAGCAGTACTTC
TRBV5-5	TRBD2	TRBJ2-1	-	CASSLTSGSSYNEQFF	TGTGCCAGCAGCCTGACTAGCGGGAGCTCCTACAATGAGCAGTTCTTC
TRBV12-3/TRBV12-4	-	TRBJ1-1	-	CASSLPHITEAFF	TGTGCCAGCAGTTTACCGCACATCACTGAAGCTTTCTTT
TRBV7-3	-	TRBJ2-2	-	CASSPASGGGTGELFF	TGTGCCAGCAGCCCCGCGTCTGGAGGAGGCACCGGGGAGCTGTTTTTT
TRBV6-5	TRBD2	TRBJ2-5	-	CASRPSGGLGTQYF	TGTGCCAGCAGACCTAGCGGGGGGCTGGGGACCCAGTACTTC
TRBV30	-	TRBJ2-5	-	CAWSRRGGETQYF	TGTGCCTGGAGTAGGAGGGGCGGAGAGACCCAGTACTTC
TRBV27	-	TRBJ2-1	-	CASREDRSYNEQFF	TGTGCCAGCAGGGAAGACAGGTCCTACAATGAGCAGTTCTTC
TRBV5-6	-	TRBJ1-5	-	CASSVTRDYNQPQHF	TGTGCCAGCAGCGTAACCCGGGACTACAATCAGCCCCAGCATTTT
TRBV5-1	TRBD2	TRBJ2-3	-	CASSRTPGLAGPGSTDTQYF	TGCGCCAGCAGCAGAACCCCGGGACTAGCGGGGCCTGGTAGCACAGATACGCAGTATTTT
TRBV10-1	TRBD1	TRBJ2-3	-	CASSEGTGTADTQYF	TGCGCCAGCAGTGAAGGGACAGGGACCGCAGATACGCAGTATTTT
TRBV6-5	-	TRBJ2-7	-	CASIPRALSSYEQYF	TGTGCCAGCATCCCCCGAGCGTTAAGCTCCTACGAGCAGTACTTC
TRBV15	-	TRBJ1-1	-	CATSRVRGMGTEAFF	TGTGCCACCAGCAGAGTACGGGGTATGGGCACTGAAGCTTTCTTT
TRBV2	-	TRBJ2-2	-	CASRPGTFLTGELFF	TGTGCCAGCAGGCCGGGGACTTTCCTCACCGGGGAGCTGTTTTTT